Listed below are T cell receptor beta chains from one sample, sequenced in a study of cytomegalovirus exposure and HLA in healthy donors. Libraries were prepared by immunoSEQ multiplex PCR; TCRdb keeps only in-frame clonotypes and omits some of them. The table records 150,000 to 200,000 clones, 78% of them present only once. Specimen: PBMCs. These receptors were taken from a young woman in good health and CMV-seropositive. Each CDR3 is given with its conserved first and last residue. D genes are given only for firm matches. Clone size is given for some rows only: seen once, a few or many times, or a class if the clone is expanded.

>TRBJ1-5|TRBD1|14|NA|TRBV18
CASSPGQGNQPQHF
TGTGCCAGCTCGCCCGGACAGGGCAATCAGCCCCAGCATTTT
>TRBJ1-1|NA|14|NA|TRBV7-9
CASSPLAGDTEAFF
TGTGCCAGCAGCCCCCTGGCAGGGGACACTGAAGCTTTCTTT
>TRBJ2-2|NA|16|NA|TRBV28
CASSYLLTGSTGELFF
TGTGCCAGCAGCTACCTCTTAACAGGTTCCACCGGGGAGCTGTTTTTT
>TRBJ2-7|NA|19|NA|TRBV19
CASSTKTRGPTSLKYEQYF
TGTGCCAGTAGTACCAAGACCCGAGGGCCCACTTCCCTAAAGTACGAGCAGTACTTC
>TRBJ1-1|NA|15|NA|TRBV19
CASTEFRGSNTEAFF
TGTGCCAGTACGGAGTTCCGGGGGTCCAACACTGAAGCTTTCTTT
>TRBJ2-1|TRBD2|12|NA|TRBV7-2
CASSGSYNEQFF
TGTGCTTCGAGCGGGAGCTACAATGAGCAGTTCTTC
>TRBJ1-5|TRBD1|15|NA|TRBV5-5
CASSLDRGGNQPQHF
TGTGCCAGCAGCTTAGACAGGGGAGGGAATCAGCCCCAGCATTTT
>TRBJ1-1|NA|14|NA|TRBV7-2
CASSLVRGNTEAFF
TGTGCCAGCAGCTTAGTAAGAGGGAACACTGAAGCTTTCTTT
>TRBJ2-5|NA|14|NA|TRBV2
CASSDGLATETQYF
TGTGCCAGCAGTGACGGCCTAGCGACGGAGACCCAGTACTTC
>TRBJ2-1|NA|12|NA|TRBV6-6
CASSLGANEQFF
TGTGCCAGCAGTTTAGGGGCGAATGAGCAGTTCTTC
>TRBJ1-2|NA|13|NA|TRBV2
CASSVGIQVGYTF
TGTGCCAGCAGTGTTGGCATCCAGGTCGGCTACACCTTC
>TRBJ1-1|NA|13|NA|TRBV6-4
CASSVDRGTEAFF
TGTGCCAGCAGTGTGGACCGGGGCACTGAAGCTTTCTTT
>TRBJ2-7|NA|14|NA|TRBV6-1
CASSGGQFGGEQYF
TGTGCCAGCAGTGGAGGACAGTTTGGAGGCGAGCAGTACTTC
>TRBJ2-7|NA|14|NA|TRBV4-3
CASSQGAGAYEQYF
TGCGCCAGCAGCCAGGGGGCGGGAGCCTACGAGCAGTACTTC
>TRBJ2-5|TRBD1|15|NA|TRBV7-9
CASSQTTGVGETQYF
TGTGCCAGCAGCCAAACGACAGGGGTGGGGGAGACCCAGTACTTC
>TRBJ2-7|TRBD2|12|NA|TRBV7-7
CASSLAGGEQYF
TGTGCTAGCAGCTTAGCGGGAGGGGAGCAGTACTTC
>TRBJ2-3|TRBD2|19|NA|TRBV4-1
CASSQGGTSGGPSTDTQYF
TGCGCCAGCAGCCAAGGCGGGACTAGCGGGGGACCCAGCACAGATACGCAGTATTTT
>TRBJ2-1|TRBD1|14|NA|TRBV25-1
CASSGRQGGNEQFF
TGTGCCAGCAGTGGTAGACAGGGTGGCAATGAGCAGTTCTTC
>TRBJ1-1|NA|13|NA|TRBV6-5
CASSQEENTEAFF
TGTGCCAGCAGTCAGGAGGAGAACACTGAAGCTTTCTTT
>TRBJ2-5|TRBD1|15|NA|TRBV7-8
CASSADRGRGETQYF
TGTGCCAGCAGCGCAGACAGGGGGCGAGGGGAGACCCAGTACTTC
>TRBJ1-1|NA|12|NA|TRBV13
CASNEMNTEAFF
TGTGCCAGCAACGAGATGAACACTGAAGCTTTCTTT
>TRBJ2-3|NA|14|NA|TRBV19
CASRRDSATDTQYF
TGTGCCAGTCGGCGGGACTCAGCCACAGATACGCAGTATTTT
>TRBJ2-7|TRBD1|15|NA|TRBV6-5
CASSYFSDRAYEQYF
TGTGCCAGCAGTTACTTCAGCGACAGGGCCTACGAGCAGTACTTC
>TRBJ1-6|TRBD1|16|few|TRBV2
CASSGNTGGGNSPLHF
TGTGCCAGCAGTGGGAATACAGGGGGCGGAAATTCACCCCTCCACTTT
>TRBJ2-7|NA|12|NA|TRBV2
CASFGGYYEQYF
TGTGCCAGCTTTGGGGGGTACTACGAGCAGTACTTC